The 10 T cell receptor beta chains listed next were all sequenced from one sample in a study of Ad26.COV2.S vaccination and SARS-CoV-2 variants. Indicated treatment: around 19 received Ad26.COV2.S at low or high dose, single or two shots; about 5 received placebo; per-sample allocation not given. Day 63 after the first injection of vaccine or placebo was the sampling time. Repertoires were generated with immunoSEQ multiplex PCR, while TCRdb's copy carries only in-frame clones and drops some. Among under 550,000 clones listed, around nine tenths were seen once. The specimen was peripheral blood, collected in a trial of Ad26.COV2.S vaccine versus placebo. These receptors all stem from a person between 18 and 59 years old who received the Ad26.COV2.S COVID-19 vaccine or a placebo.

This chain uses TRBV28 with TRBJ2-7; unclear D gene. The germline gives CDR1 MDHEN, CDR2 SYDVKM. This CDR3 spans 16 amino acids. Trimming cost V 5 bases and J 2 bases, with 19 bases left between them. CDR3 coding DNA: TGTGCCAGCAGTCCCCCGTCGCCCCCGTTGCCCTACGAGCAGTACTTC. Translating gives CASSPPSPPLPYEQYF.

The chain employs TRBV6-2 or TRBV6-3 and TRBJ2-7; 8 nucleotides align to TRBD2. CDR1 is MNHEY, CDR2 SVGEGT, per germline. Trimming took 5 bases from V and 4 from J; bases not matched to a gene: 10. The CDR3 is 15 amino acids. The chain's CDR3 is CASSLPGLGIYEQYF. The CDR3 DNA reads as TGTGCCAGCAGTCTTCCGGGACTAGGAATTTACGAGCAGTACTTC.

The J gene is TRBJ1-2, the V gene TRBV7-9; 7 positions match TRBD1. CDR3 length: 18 residues. The germline V gene encodes CDR1 SEHNR and CDR2 FQNEAQ (reference sequence). The V and J ends lost 0 bases and 4 bases, in that order; junction bases with no gene match: 14. Here the CDR3 reads CASSLALRTGPERYGYTF. As DNA, the CDR3 is TGTGCCAGCAGCTTAGCCTTACGGACAGGCCCCGAACGCTATGGCTACACCTTC.

The chain joins TRBV19 to TRBJ2-2; D is ambiguous. CDR3 length: 13 amino acids. Germline values: CDR1 LNHDA, CDR2 SQIVND (reference sequence). Trimming took off 1 base at V and 5 bases at J, with 5 bases between the two ends. The DNA for the CDR3 is TGTGCCAGTAGTATAGTAGCTACCGGGGAGCTGTTTTTT. This encodes CASSIVATGELFF.

This chain links TRBV29-1 with TRBJ2-2; 7 nucleotides agree with TRBD2. V trimming: 7 bases; J trimming: 8 bases; junction bases outside the gene matches: 13. The CDR3 runs 14 residues. Germline V gene sequence: CDR1 SQVTM, CDR2 ANQGSEA. CDR3 loop: CSASAGVIAGELFF. The CDR3 coding sequence is TGCAGCGCTTCGGCGGGGGTTATCGCTGGGGAGCTGTTTTTT.

CDR3: CSVSVPGLAGGWYQETQYF. The CDR3 region has the DNA TGCAGCGTTAGTGTACCCGGTCTAGCGGGAGGGTGGTACCAAGAGACCCAGTACTTC. The chain is built from TRBV29-1 and TRBJ2-5, with TRBD2 identical over 12 bases. The CDR3 runs to 19 residues. Germline V gives CDR1 SQVTM, CDR2 ANQGSEA. V shed 5 bases and J 0 bases; nucleotides not matched to a gene: 16.

V and J are TRBV20-1 and TRBJ1-1; D unclear. Germline assignment: CDR1 DFQATT and CDR2 SNEGSKA (reference sequence). The CDR3 covers 13 residues. V dropped 3 bases and J dropped 0 bases, with 8 bases sitting between them. CDR3 DNA sequence: TGCAGTGCTAGTCGGCAGCTGAACACTGAAGCTTTCTTT. Its protein product is CSASRQLNTEAFF.

The rearrangement uses TRBV28 and TRBJ1-4; 9 nucleotides agree with TRBD1. CDR1 is MDHEN, CDR2 SYDVKM, per germline. This CDR3 spans 18 amino acids. The V gene end was trimmed by 4 bases and the J gene end by 4 bases; junction bases not matched to a gene: 13. CDR3 coding DNA: TGTGCCAGCAGTTCTCACCGGGACAGGGCGATGGGTAATGAAAAACTGTTTTTT. The encoded protein is CASSSHRDRAMGNEKLFF.

This clone was counted a single time. V and J are TRBV4-3 and TRBJ1-3, with TRBD1 as a possible D gene (5 bases). Germline V CDR1 and CDR2: LGHNA, YSLEER. This CDR3 contains 17 residues. Trimming shortened V by 1 base and J by 0 bases, and 13 bases separated the two germline ends. CDR3 sequence: CASSQAVAGLSGNTIYF. The CDR3 region has the DNA TGCGCCAGCAGCCAAGCTGTAGCAGGGCTCTCTGGAAACACCATATATTTT.

This clone was observed a handful of times. The chain joins TRBV7-9 to TRBJ2-7; a weak D match, TRBD2 (5 bases). V dropped 5 bases and J dropped 3 bases, with 17 bases sitting between them. The CDR3 loop spans 15 amino acids. Germline V CDR1 and CDR2: SEHNR, FQNEAQ (reference sequence). CDR3 loop: CASSPGSSRYYEQYF. For the CDR3, the DNA is TGTGCCAGCAGCCCTGGGTCTAGCCGATACTACGAGCAGTACTTC.